These 24 T cell receptor beta chains were sequenced from one sample in a study of T-cell reconstitution after alpha-beta-depleted transplantation in children. The library targeted TCRbeta and was prepared with unique molecular identifiers. Each CDR3 protein gets one entry after TCRdb re-called the PCR reads with MiXCR. The table records around 420,000 distinct CDR3 sequences, around 16% of them present only once. This specimen was PBMCs, mostly from graft donor cells, taken 360 days after TCRalphabeta/CD19-depleted stem cell transplant. The receptors come from a boy in the first two years of life who had a stem cell transplant for Wiskott-Aldrich syndrome, so the T cells may come from the graft donor.

The CDR3 nucleotides read TGTGCCAGCAGTCCCCCGGGGAGGGCCTATTACACCGGGGAGCTGTTTTTT. It codes for CASSPPGRAYYTGELFF. J is TRBJ2-2 and V is TRBV28; 7 bases are a match to TRBD2. This CDR3 is built from 17 residues. The junction had 12 bases not matched to a gene; V was cut back by 5 bases and J by 3 bases. Per the germline V gene, CDR1 is MDHEN and CDR2 is SYDVKM.

The chain is built from TRBV10-3 and TRBJ1-1, with D maybe TRBD1 (5 bases). The CDR3 is 13 amino acids. The V gene lost 10 bases and the J gene lost 0 bases, with 12 bases spanning the gap. Germline CDR1 reads ENHRY; CDR2 reads SYGVKD. The CDR3 region is CATSTAMNTEAFF. In nucleotides, the CDR3 is TGTGCCACCTCGACAGCCATGAACACTGAAGCTTTCTTT.

This clonotype was seen a handful of times. The chain is built from TRBV6-2 or TRBV6-3 and TRBJ2-4; 13 bases line up with TRBD2. Germline-derived CDR1 and CDR2 are MNHEY and SVGEGT. The V segment lost 4 bases and the J segment 1 base; nucleotides outside the gene matches: 7. The CDR3 loop spans 18 amino acids. The CDR3 here is CASSFGLAGVAAKNIQYF. CDR3 coding DNA: TGTGCCAGCAGTTTCGGACTAGCGGGAGTTGCGGCCAAAAACATTCAGTACTTC.

The chain joins TRBV6-2 or TRBV6-3 to TRBJ2-1; 10 bases fit TRBD1. With 2 bases clipped from V and 14 bases from J, the junction kept 0 bases outside the gene matches. Germline V gene lookup returns CDR1 MNHEY and CDR2 SVGEGT. The CDR3 spans 11 residues. The CDR3 DNA is TGTGCCAGCAGTTACGGGACAGGGGAGTTCTTC. As protein: CASSYGTGEFF.

This clonotype was observed a few times. This chain connects TRBV11-2 to TRBJ2-3; tentatively, D is TRBD2 (6 bases). This CDR3 is built from 16 residues. Between the trimmed V and J ends, which lost 5 bases and 0 bases, there was a span of 15 bases. The V gene's germline CDR1 is SGHAT and CDR2 FQNNGV. For the CDR3, the DNA is TGTGCCAGCAGCCCCTGGGACTTTTATAGCACAGATACGCAGTATTTT. It yields the protein CASSPWDFYSTDTQYF.

This clonotype was observed a handful of times. This chain joins TRBV2 and TRBJ2-5; 7 bases line up with TRBD1. From germline, CDR1 is SNHLY and CDR2 FYNNEI. The V segment lost 7 bases and the J segment 2 bases; nucleotides outside the gene matches: 10. CDR3 size: 15 residues. The CDR3 spells CASTVWDSPQETQYF. CDR3 bases: TGTGCCAGCACCGTCTGGGACAGCCCGCAAGAGACCCAGTACTTC.

This clonotype was found a few times. The chain combines TRBV6-1 with TRBJ2-4; D ambiguous. The germline gives CDR1 MNHNS, CDR2 SASEGT. The CDR3 is 13 amino acids. The V end was cut by 1 base, the J end by 6 bases, with 7 bases between. The CDR3 here is CASSEDVPNIQYF. The CDR3 bases are TGTGCCAGCAGTGAAGACGTACCAAACATTCAGTACTTC.

The genes are TRBV20-1 and TRBJ2-6; no clear D. The germline V gene has CDR1 DFQATT and CDR2 SNEGSKA (reference sequence). This CDR3 region has 14 residues. V was shortened by 0 bases and J by 4 bases, with 7 bases between the two germline ends. CDR3 DNA: TGCAGTGCTAGAGATCAATCCGGGGCCAACGTCCTGACTTTC. The encoded protein is CSARDQSGANVLTF.

The table lists this clonotype with a few counts. The gene calls are TRBV18 and TRBJ2-4; TRBD1 aligns across 10 bases. Germline V lookup: CDR1 KGHSH, CDR2 LQKENI. The CDR3 spans 13 residues. V was pared by 5 bases and J by 8 bases, with 3 bases of the junction left unmatched. The CDR3 loop reads CASSRDRGYIQYF. Here the CDR3 DNA reads TGTGCCAGCTCAAGGGACAGGGGATACATTCAGTACTTC.

V and J are TRBV4-1 and TRBJ2-7; 7 nucleotides match TRBD2. Germline trimming cut 4 bases from V and 4 bases from J; bases unmatched to any gene: 10. This CDR3 has 15 residues. CDR1 and CDR2 (germline): MGHRA, YSYEKL. CDR3: CASSLQSGTTYEQYF. The CDR3 DNA reads TGCGCCAGCAGCCTGCAATCCGGGACTACTTACGAGCAGTACTTC.

In DNA form, the CDR3 reads TGTGCCAGCAGTTTAGCGGGGAAGAGCAACTATGGCTACACCTTC. The encoded protein is CASSLAGKSNYGYTF. The chain employs TRBV12-3 or TRBV12-4 and TRBJ1-2; D is uncertain. This CDR3 region has 15 residues. Trimming left V 0 bases short and J 2 bases short, with 10 bases between.

The chain is built from TRBV20-1 and TRBJ2-7; maybe TRBD2 (6 bases). In germline, CDR1 is DFQATT, CDR2 SNEGSKA (reference sequence). CDR3 size: 14 residues. The V end lost 3 bases, the J end lost 0 bases, and 12 bases lay between the germline ends. The CDR3 DNA reads TGCAGTGCTAGTAAGAGGACTAACTCCTACGAGCAGTACTTC. It specifies CSASKRTNSYEQYF.

This clonotype was counted many times. The chain recombines TRBV4-1 with TRBJ2-2, with D tentatively TRBD1 (5 bases). The CDR3 sequence is 17 residues long. V lost 1 base to trimming and J lost 6 bases, with 18 bases between them. Per germline, CDR1 MGHRA and CDR2 YSYEKL. The CDR3 is CASSQGSAQGLPGELFF. In nucleotides, the CDR3 is TGCGCCAGCAGCCAAGGATCCGCGCAGGGTCTGCCCGGGGAGCTGTTTTTT.

The chain uses TRBV12-3 or TRBV12-4 and TRBJ2-7, with a tentative D call TRBD1 (6 bases). V was pared by 0 bases and J by 0 bases, with 12 bases between. The length of the CDR3 is 16 residues. The CDR3: CASSLAAGAASYEQYF. As DNA, the CDR3 is TGTGCCAGCAGTTTAGCCGCAGGGGCCGCCTCCTACGAGCAGTACTTC.

CDR3 in amino acids: CASSNLGTGEETQYF. In DNA, the CDR3 is TGTGCCAGCAGTAACTTGGGGACAGGGGAAGAGACCCAGTACTTC. The rearrangement uses TRBV2 and TRBJ2-5, with 10 bases matching TRBD1. The CDR3 length is 15 residues. Germline V lookup: CDR1 SNHLY, CDR2 FYNNEI. V shed 5 bases, J shed 3 bases, and the junction held 6 bases outside the gene matches.

V and J are TRBV12-3 or TRBV12-4 and TRBJ2-1, with D maybe TRBD1 (5 bases). Trimming took 4 bases from V and 10 from J, leaving 14 bases between them. The CDR3 length is 13 residues. CDR3 nucleotides: TGTGCCAGCAGTTCGAGACAGCCCGGGGAGCAGTTCTTC. Translating gives CASSSRQPGEQFF.

The J gene is TRBJ1-1, the V gene TRBV20-1; 7 bases line up with TRBD1. Germline CDR1 DFQATT, CDR2 SNEGSKA (reference sequence). The CDR3 consists of 13 residues. V lost 3 bases, J lost 12 bases, and 13 bases stayed unmatched. This CDR3 reads CSARGTKGARSFF. The CDR3 DNA is TGCAGTGCTAGGGGGACCAAGGGGGCCCGGTCTTTCTTT.

This clonotype occurred many times. CDR3 nucleotides: TGTGCCAGCAGCCAACAACAGTGGGTCTACAATGAGCAGTTCTTC. It is translated as CASSQQQWVYNEQFF. The rearrangement uses TRBV3-1 and TRBJ2-1; D not certain. The V gene's germline CDR1 is LGHDT and CDR2 YNNKEL (reference sequence). This CDR3 is built from 15 residues. Trimming shortened V by 2 bases and J by 3 bases, and 11 bases separated the two germline ends.

The chain employs TRBV27 and TRBJ2-2; the match to TRBD2 covers 14 bases. After removal of 1 base from V and 4 bases from J, the junction contained 8 bases not matched to a gene. The CDR3 is made up of 19 amino acids. Germline CDR1 reads MNHEY; CDR2 reads SMNVEV (reference sequence). In DNA, the CDR3 is TGTGCCAGCAGTTTATTGGGACTAGCGGGGGCCTTTCTCACCGGGGAGCTGTTTTTT. It yields the protein CASSLLGLAGAFLTGELFF.

CDR3 in amino acids: CASSYSKIAGTYNEQFF. For the CDR3, the DNA is TGTGCCAGCAGTTACTCGAAAATAGCGGGGACCTACAATGAGCAGTTCTTC. This chain uses TRBV6-2 or TRBV6-3 with TRBJ2-1, with 8 bases aligning to TRBD2. With 0 bases clipped from V and 2 bases from J, the junction kept 6 bases outside the gene matches. The V gene's germline CDR1 is MNHEY and CDR2 SVGEGT. The CDR3 spans 17 residues.

This clonotype was seen more than once but under ten times. V usage is TRBV18 and J usage is TRBJ2-3; 10 nucleotides line up with TRBD2. V was clipped by 1 base and J by 3 bases; unmatched bases: 7. In germline, CDR1 is KGHSH, CDR2 LQKENI. The CDR3 covers 17 residues. CDR3 sequence reads: CASSPLVAGGRTDTQYF. The CDR3 nucleotides are TGTGCCAGCTCACCACTGGTAGCGGGAGGTCGTACAGATACGCAGTATTTT.

This clonotype has just a few counts. The chain couples TRBV5-1 to TRBJ2-3, with TRBD1 identical over 7 bases. The J segment lost 2 bases and the V segment lost 5 bases, leaving 5 bases of the junction unmatched. Germline loops: CDR1 SGHRS, CDR2 YFSETQ. The CDR3 consists of 14 residues. The DNA for the CDR3 is TGCGCCAGCAGACAGGGGACCTACACAGATACGCAGTATTTT. This sequence encodes CASRQGTYTDTQYF.

The chain joins TRBV11-2 to TRBJ2-1, with 11 bases that match TRBD1. V lost 7 bases and J lost 5; bases outside the gene matches: 16. This CDR3 is built from 18 residues. Germline V gene data show CDR1 as SGHAT and CDR2 as FQNNGV. Here the CDR3 DNA reads TGTGCCAGCACCCGATCGGTGTATAGGGACAGGGGGGACAATGAGCAGTTCTTC. It codes for CASTRSVYRDRGDNEQFF.

This chain connects TRBV29-1 to TRBJ2-7, with 12 positions matching TRBD2. There are 12 residues in the CDR3. Germline CDR1 is SQVTM and CDR2 is ANQGSEA. V shed 7 bases, J shed 3 bases, and the junction held 1 base outside the gene matches. The CDR3 bases are TGCAGCGCACTAGCGGGGGGCTACGAGCAGTACTTC. This sequence encodes CSALAGGYEQYF.